This TCR beta chain was captured by sequencing in a study of patients and donors after allogeneic stem cell transplantation. This CDR3 is built from 15 residues. The trim removed 0 bases at V and 2 bases at J, leaving 2 bases unmatched. Germline lookup yields CDR1 SGDLS and CDR2 YYNGEE. A single record per CDR3 protein comes from TCRdb applying MiXCR to the RT-PCR reads. Of approximately 38,000 distinct CDR3 sequences in the sample, over 25% were seen once. Sequenced sample: blood, either unsorted or a sorted T cell fraction (not recorded which). This sequence originates from a human donor who was either an allogeneic HSCT recipient or a stem cell or donor lymphocyte infusion donor (not recorded which). It is not recorded whose cells these are; they may come from a transplant donor. This chain uses TRBV9 with TRBJ2-7; 10 nucleotides align to TRBD1. For the CDR3, the DNA is TGTGCCAGCAGCGTAGCAGGACAGGGGGCCTACGAGCAGTACTTC. Translation: CASSVAGQGAYEQYF.